A single sample gave rise to the 30 T cell receptor beta chains below, sequenced in a study of T cells in Graves' hyperthyroidism and ophthalmopathy. RNA transcripts gave rise to amplified TCR beta CDR3 regions. The HTBI primer set was used in a first-round RT-PCR of the TCR CDR3. A single record per CDR3 protein comes from TCRdb applying MiXCR to the multiplex PCR reads. The table includes under 450,000 distinct CDR3 sequences, around 14% detected once. Sequenced sample: blood. The receptors stem from a woman aged 18 to 35 with Graves' hyperthyroidism.

This clonotype was detected ten times or more. CDR3 region: CASSFTGTGGETVSYNEQFF. CDR3 DNA: TGTGCCAGCAGCTTTACCGGGACAGGGGGTGAAACCGTTTCCTACAATGAGCAGTTCTTC. J is TRBJ2-1 and V is TRBV11-3; 11 bases fit TRBD1. Germline loops: CDR1 SGHNT, CDR2 YENEEA. J gave up 1 base and V 3 bases, and 14 bases lay outside the gene matches. The CDR3 is 20 residues long.

In this sample, this clonotype turned up many times. The chain recombines TRBV27 with TRBJ2-1; 7 bases match TRBD2. Germline assignment: CDR1 MNHEY and CDR2 SMNVEV (reference sequence). J lost 0 bases, V lost 6 bases, and 14 bases had no gene match. The CDR3 sequence is 18 residues long. In DNA, the CDR3 is TGTGCCAGCAGCCAACCCACCTGGGGGGGAAGCTCCTACAATGAGCAGTTCTTC. It yields the protein CASSQPTWGGSSYNEQFF.

This clonotype was counted at least ten times. The chain links TRBV7-9 to TRBJ1-5; the D gene is possibly TRBD1 (5 bases). In germline, CDR1 is SEHNR, CDR2 FQNEAQ (reference sequence). This CDR3 has 14 amino acids. V lost 4 bases and J lost 5, with 12 bases in between. CDR3 nucleotide sequence: TGTGCCAGCAGCTCCGGGGGTGGCCATCAGCCCCAGCATTTT. Its translation is CASSSGGGHQPQHF. The full variable domain, its missing parts supplied by reference TRBV7-9 and TRBJ1-5, is DTGVSQNPRHKITKRGQNVTFRCDPISEHNRLYWYRQTLGQGPEFLTYFQNEAQLEKSRLLSDRFSAERPKGSFSTLEIQRTEQGDSAMYLCASSSGGGHQPQHFGDGTRLSIL.

This chain connects TRBV19 to TRBJ1-2; TRBD1 matches 11 bases. V shed 6 bases, J shed 8 bases, and the junction held 5 bases outside the gene matches. Germline values: CDR1 LNHDA, CDR2 SQIVND (reference sequence). The CDR3 covers 13 residues. CDR3 sequence reads: CASSQDRGRGYTF. The CDR3 nucleotides read TGTGCCAGTAGCCAGGACAGGGGGCGCGGCTACACCTTC.

The chain combines TRBV28 with TRBJ2-7; the match to TRBD2 covers 11 bases. The CDR3 sequence is 15 residues long. Losses at the gene ends were 3 bases for V and 4 bases for J; bases not matched to a gene: 5. Germline V lookup: CDR1 MDHEN, CDR2 SYDVKM. As DNA, the CDR3 is TGTGCCAGCAGTTTCCAGCCTAGCGGGAGGTACGAGCAGTACTTC. Protein: CASSFQPSGRYEQYF.

This clonotype has a count of ten or more. The CDR3 region is CSVMSPQEFF. In nucleotides, the CDR3 is TGCAGCGTTATGTCCCCCCAAGAGTTCTTC. The V gene is TRBV29-1, the J gene TRBJ2-1; D uncertain. V lost 5 bases, J lost 14 bases, and 13 bases lay in between. Germline lookup yields CDR1 SQVTM and CDR2 ANQGSEA. The CDR3 extends over 10 amino acids.

This clonotype was observed at least ten times. J is TRBJ2-1 and V is TRBV11-2; no clear D. The CDR3 runs 12 residues. The germline V gene encodes CDR1 SGHAT and CDR2 FQNNGV. V gave up 5 bases and J gave up 6 bases, with 8 bases separating them. This chain's CDR3 is CASSRHRNEQFF. The CDR3 region has the DNA TGTGCCAGCAGCAGGCACCGCAATGAGCAGTTCTTC.

This clonotype was recorded at least ten times. This chain links TRBV11-2 with TRBJ2-5; 9 bases line up with TRBD2. With V trimmed by 5 bases and J by 4 bases, 11 bases remained unmatched. The germline V gene encodes CDR1 SGHAT and CDR2 FQNNGV. This CDR3 comprises 16 residues. DNA for the CDR3: TGTGCCAGCAGCCCCTTAGCGGGGGCGCGGAGAGAGACCCAGTACTTC. It yields the protein CASSPLAGARRETQYF.

This clonotype was found many times. The J gene is TRBJ2-3, the V gene TRBV3-1, with a tentative D call TRBD2 (6 bases). V was clipped by 1 base and J by 1 base, with 9 bases between them. This CDR3 is built from 15 residues. The germline CDR1 and CDR2 sequences are LGHDT and YNNKEL (reference sequence). The CDR3 loop reads CASSQAASGTDTQYF. The CDR3 nucleotides are TGTGCCAGCAGCCAAGCGGCTAGCGGCACAGATACGCAGTATTTT.

Many counts were recorded for this clonotype. The rearrangement uses TRBV19 and TRBJ1-5; 11 bases fit TRBD1. V dropped 3 bases and J dropped 7; count of bases not matched to a gene: 8. Germline loops: CDR1 LNHDA, CDR2 SQIVND (reference sequence). The CDR3 contains 16 residues. CDR3 DNA sequence: TGTGCCAGTAGTATTCGGACAGGGGGCGCAGGGCAGCCCCAGCATTTT. Residues: CASSIRTGGAGQPQHF.

This clonotype was found a few times. The chain has TRBV15 and TRBJ1-2, with D possibly TRBD1 on 5 matching bases. The V gene lost 2 bases and the J gene lost 4 bases, with 14 bases spanning the gap. The CDR3 runs to 15 residues. Germline loops: CDR1 LNHNV, CDR2 YYDKDF (reference sequence). The chain's CDR3 is CATSRPPEGSYGYTF. In DNA form, the CDR3 reads TGTGCCACCAGCAGACCCCCAGAGGGGTCCTATGGCTACACCTTC.

This clonotype has ten or more counts. The chain couples TRBV13 to TRBJ2-5; unclear D gene. Germline lookup yields CDR1 PRHDT and CDR2 FYEKMQ (reference sequence). V was clipped by 1 base and J by 5 bases, with 5 bases between them. The CDR3 length is 12 residues. The CDR3 bases are TGTGCCAGCAGCTTAGTCAGGGAGACCCAGTACTTC. This gives the protein CASSLVRETQYF.

This clonotype was seen repeatedly, ten times or more. The chain recombines TRBV11-3 with TRBJ2-2, with 7 bases that match TRBD1. V was clipped by 5 bases and J by 6 bases; unmatched bases: 12. Germline assignment: CDR1 SGHNT and CDR2 YENEEA. This CDR3 is built from 16 residues. CDR3 sequence: CASSLWPGGTSGELFF. CDR3 DNA sequence: TGTGCCAGCAGCCTTTGGCCAGGGGGTACGTCCGGGGAGCTGTTTTTT.

V usage is TRBV6-5 and J usage is TRBJ2-1; D not certain. CDR3 length: 15 residues. The V gene lost 0 bases and the J gene lost 4 bases, with 10 bases spanning the gap. Germline V lookup: CDR1 MNHEY, CDR2 SVGAGI. Here the CDR3 reads CASSYSHGAYNEQFF. CDR3 in DNA: TGTGCCAGCAGTTACTCCCACGGAGCGTACAATGAGCAGTTCTTC.

This clonotype was seen many times. The rearrangement joins TRBV30 to TRBJ1-2, with D unresolved. Trimming took 0 bases from V and 4 from J, leaving 18 bases between them. Germline CDR1 reads GTSNPN; CDR2 reads SVGIG (reference sequence). The CDR3 runs to 16 residues. In nucleotides, the CDR3 is TGTGCCTGGAGTGTGAAGCCTGTACTGAGGAGCTATGGCTACACCTTC. Its protein product is CAWSVKPVLRSYGYTF.

This clonotype was counted ten times or more. The chain uses TRBV5-1 and TRBJ2-2, with TRBD2 matching over 11 bases. The CDR3 is made up of 16 amino acids. Losses at the gene ends were 4 bases for V and 4 bases for J; bases not matched to a gene: 6. Germline loops: CDR1 SGHRS, CDR2 YFSETQ. CDR3 sequence reads: CASSLVTSGTTGELFF. CDR3 nucleotide sequence: TGCGCCAGCAGCCTCGTGACTAGCGGGACCACCGGGGAGCTGTTTTTT.

This clonotype came up many times. The rearrangement joins TRBV5-1 to TRBJ2-7; the D is unclear. The CDR3 is 14 residues long. Deletions cut 0 bases from V and 3 bases from J, with 10 bases between. Germline values: CDR1 SGHRS, CDR2 YFSETQ. DNA of the CDR3: TGCGCCAGCAGCTTGGAGGCAGGATTCTACGAGCAGTACTTC. Translated: CASSLEAGFYEQYF. The variable domain in full, completed from reference TRBV5-1 and TRBJ2-7, reads KAGVTQTPRYLIKTRGQQVTLSCSPISGHRSVSWYQQTPGQGLQFLFEYFSETQRNKGNFPGRFSGRQFSNSRSEMNVSTLELGDSALYLCASSLEAGFYEQYFGPGTRLTVT.

This clonotype was recorded at least ten times. The chain links TRBV11-2 to TRBJ1-2, with TRBD1 matching over 7 bases. Unmatched junction bases numbered 9, after V lost 6 bases and J lost 5 bases. Germline V gene sequence: CDR1 SGHAT, CDR2 FQNNGV. CDR3 size: 14 residues. CDR3 DNA sequence: TGTGCCAGCAGATCTCCAGGGGGTTCATATGGCTACACCTTC. Translation gives CASRSPGGSYGYTF.

This clonotype showed up many times. CDR3: CASGPLNNSPLHF. CDR3 DNA: TGTGCCAGCGGACCCCTTAATAATTCACCCCTCCACTTT. This chain joins TRBV2 and TRBJ1-6; D unclear. The V end was cut by 8 bases, the J end by 5 bases, with 10 bases between. Germline values: CDR1 SNHLY, CDR2 FYNNEI. The CDR3 loop spans 13 amino acids.

Ten or more counts support this clonotype. V and J are TRBV20-1 and TRBJ2-5; D uncertain. V lost 7 bases, J lost 0 bases, and 12 bases lay in between. CDR3 length equals 13 residues. Germline CDR1 is DFQATT and CDR2 is SNEGSKA (reference sequence). CDR3: CSVSQGNQETQYF. For the CDR3, the DNA is TGCAGTGTATCGCAAGGCAACCAAGAGACCCAGTACTTC.

This clonotype was seen repeatedly, ten times or more. The chain links TRBV13 to TRBJ2-7, with D perhaps TRBD2 (5 bases). Trimming cost V 4 bases and J 7 bases, with 17 bases left between them. This CDR3 comprises 14 residues. Germline V gene lookup returns CDR1 PRHDT and CDR2 FYEKMQ (reference sequence). In DNA form, the CDR3 reads TGTGCCAGCAGCTCCGAGAAGGGATGGGAGGAGCAGTACTTC. It codes for CASSSEKGWEEQYF.

Many counts were recorded for this clonotype. The gene calls are TRBV10-3 and TRBJ2-5; 8 nucleotides agree with TRBD1. With V trimmed by 0 bases and J by 4 bases, 4 bases remained unmatched. CDR1 and CDR2 from the germline V gene are ENHRY and SYGVKD. This CDR3 spans 15 amino acids. The CDR3 sequence: CAISESRGQVETQYF. CDR3 coding DNA: TGTGCCATCAGTGAGTCAAGGGGACAGGTAGAGACCCAGTACTTC.

This clonotype was observed at least ten times. The V and J genes are TRBV12-3 or TRBV12-4 and TRBJ2-3; unclear D gene. Trimming removed 3 bases from V and 2 bases from J, with 9 bases in between. This CDR3 has 14 residues. CDR3 in amino acids: CASSFGPNTDTQYF. CDR3 in DNA: TGTGCCAGCAGTTTTGGGCCGAACACAGATACGCAGTATTTT.

This clonotype was recorded a few times. The chain has TRBV7-9 and TRBJ2-2; 8 positions agree with TRBD1. Unmatched junction bases numbered 10, after V lost 4 bases and J lost 6 bases. This CDR3 contains 16 residues. The germline CDR1 and CDR2 sequences are SEHNR and FQNEAQ (reference sequence). CDR3 sequence: CASSSQAGGAPGELFF. For the CDR3, the DNA is TGTGCCAGCAGCTCACAAGCAGGGGGCGCACCCGGGGAGCTGTTTTTT.

The genes are TRBV20-1 and TRBJ1-3; no clear D gene. The V and J ends lost 5 bases and 4 bases respectively, with 9 bases between them. Germline CDR1 and CDR2: DFQATT and SNEGSKA (reference sequence). The CDR3 length is 12 residues. As DNA, the CDR3 is TGCAGTGCTCCCAGCGCGGGAAACACCATATATTTT. Amino acid sequence: CSAPSAGNTIYF.

This clonotype has a count of ten or more. An end of the junction does not agree with germline; a read error may underlie this. The chain is built from TRBV5-1 and TRBJ1-4; a weak D match, TRBD1 (5 bases). Germline V gene data show CDR1 as SGHRS and CDR2 as YFSETQ. The CDR3 has 13 residues. CDR3 region: CASSLGANEKLFF. The CDR3 nucleotides read TGTGCCAGCAGCTTAGGGGCGAATGAAAAACTGTTTTTT.

At least ten counts were recorded for this clonotype. The rearrangement links TRBV20-1 to TRBJ1-1; 12 nucleotides align to TRBD1. The CDR3 extends over 15 amino acids. CDR1 and CDR2 from the germline V gene are DFQATT and SNEGSKA (reference sequence). V dropped 4 bases and J dropped 1; count of bases not matched to a gene: 4. The CDR3, as DNA: TGCAGTGCTACCGGGACAGGGGGCTGGAACACTGAAGCTTTCTTT. It encodes CSATGTGGWNTEAFF.

This clonotype was recorded only once. The genes are TRBV12-3 or TRBV12-4 and TRBJ2-3; TRBD2 aligns across 10 bases. V dropped 6 bases and J dropped 4; count of bases not matched to a gene: 10. The CDR3 has 16 amino acids. DNA for the CDR3: TGTGCCAGCAGCTTTGCTAGCGGGAGAAAAGCAGATACGCAGTATTTT. Its protein is CASSFASGRKADTQYF.

This clonotype was counted at least ten times. The V and J genes are TRBV6-1 and TRBJ2-5; TRBD1 agrees at 11 bases. From germline, CDR1 is MNHNS and CDR2 SASEGT. V lost 6 bases, J lost 5 bases, and 5 bases stayed unmatched. The CDR3 has 14 amino acids. CDR3 sequence reads: CASSRTGGAETQYF. CDR3 nucleotides: TGTGCCAGCAGCCGGACAGGGGGCGCTGAGACCCAGTACTTC.

This clonotype was observed many times. The V call is TRBV10-3, the J call TRBJ2-7; 9 positions match TRBD1. J gave up 3 bases and V 6 bases, and 6 bases lay outside the gene matches. The CDR3 length is 14 residues. Germline V gives CDR1 ENHRY, CDR2 SYGVKD. This CDR3 reads CAIRRDRGIYEQYF. The CDR3, as DNA: TGTGCCATCAGACGAGACAGGGGGATCTACGAGCAGTACTTC.